The rows below give T cell receptor beta chains drawn from one sample of a study of blood T cells in healthy people across ages. TCRdb analysed the 5' RACE reads with MiXCR anew, one entry per CDR3 protein. This sample has 1.5 million to 2 million distinct CDR3 sequences, with 25% to 30% found just once. Sequenced material: blood. The receptors originated from a woman aged 25 to 39 in good health. Both conserved end residues are part of each CDR3. Each record gives: J gene, D gene, clone size, V gene, CDR3 DNA, CDR3 protein. D genes are given only for firm matches. A clone size is listed for some rows: how often the clone was seen (once, few, many), or a class if it is expanded.

J gene: TRBJ1-2
D gene: .
clone size: few
V gene: TRBV10-3
CDR3 DNA: TGTGCCATCAGTGAGTTGCAGTGGGGTGGCTACACCTTC
CDR3 protein: CAISELQWGGYTF

J gene: TRBJ1-6
D gene: .
clone size: .
V gene: TRBV7-9
CDR3 DNA: TGTGCCTGCAGCTTAGGGTCTGGGGCTGGTTCACCCCTCCACTTT
CDR3 protein: CACSLGSGAGSPLHF

J gene: TRBJ2-4
D gene: TRBD2
clone size: .
V gene: TRBV5-1
CDR3 DNA: TGCGCCAGCAGCTCGGGACTAGCGGGAACGGATGAGCAGTACTTC
CDR3 protein: CASSSGLAGTDEQYF

J gene: TRBJ1-5
D gene: TRBD1
clone size: .
V gene: TRBV2
CDR3 DNA: TGTGCCAGCAACAGAGGCCAGGGGGCAAATCAGCCCCAGCATTTT
CDR3 protein: CASNRGQGANQPQHF

J gene: TRBJ1-1
D gene: .
clone size: few
V gene: TRBV5-1
CDR3 DNA: TGCGCCAGCAGCTTGCTGACACGGGAGAACACTGAAGCTTTCTTT
CDR3 protein: CASSLLTRENTEAFF

J gene: TRBJ2-1
D gene: TRBD2
clone size: .
V gene: TRBV5-1
CDR3 DNA: TGCGCCAGCAGCTCACTAGCCGGGACTAGCTCCTATGAGCAGTTCTTC
CDR3 protein: CASSSLAGTSSYEQFF

J gene: TRBJ2-4
D gene: .
clone size: .
V gene: TRBV7-2
CDR3 DNA: TGTGCCAGCAGCTACCCGAGGACTGGCAAAAACATTCAGTACTTC
CDR3 protein: CASSYPRTGKNIQYF

J gene: TRBJ1-3
D gene: .
clone size: .
V gene: TRBV7-2
CDR3 DNA: TGTGCCAGCAGCTTAGAGAGGGTCAGGGCTGGAAACACCATATATTTT
CDR3 protein: CASSLERVRAGNTIYF

J gene: TRBJ2-1
D gene: .
clone size: .
V gene: TRBV5-1
CDR3 DNA: TGCGCCAGCAGCTTGGCGACAACAAGGGACCTAAAGCAGTTCTTC
CDR3 protein: CASSLATTRDLKQFF

J gene: TRBJ2-1
D gene: TRBD2
clone size: few
V gene: TRBV4-1
CDR3 DNA: TGCGCCAGCAGCCGAGTAGCGGGGGGTATTTCCTACAATGAGCAGTTCTTC
CDR3 protein: CASSRVAGGISYNEQFF

J gene: TRBJ2-7
D gene: .
clone size: many
V gene: TRBV20-1
CDR3 DNA: TGCAGTGCTAGAGATAAGGAGGGCACGGGCTACGAGCAGTACTTC
CDR3 protein: CSARDKEGTGYEQYF

J gene: TRBJ2-3
D gene: .
clone size: few
V gene: TRBV5-1
CDR3 DNA: TGCGTCAGCAGCGTGGACCCGGGCGCATCAGATACGCAGTATTTT
CDR3 protein: CVSSVDPGASDTQYF

J gene: TRBJ2-4
D gene: TRBD2
clone size: few
V gene: TRBV14
CDR3 DNA: TGTGCCAGCAGCCAAGATGTTGGAGCGGGACTAGCCAAAAACATTCAGTACTTC
CDR3 protein: CASSQDVGAGLAKNIQYF

J gene: TRBJ2-1
D gene: .
clone size: many
V gene: TRBV7-3
CDR3 DNA: TGTGCCAGCAGCTTAACAGGGCGTGAGCAGTTCTTC
CDR3 protein: CASSLTGREQFF

J gene: TRBJ2-7
D gene: TRBD1
clone size: many
V gene: TRBV27
CDR3 DNA: TGTGCCAGCAGCCTATTGTCCGGGACAGGGACCTACGAGCAGTACTTC
CDR3 protein: CASSLLSGTGTYEQYF

J gene: TRBJ2-7
D gene: .
clone size: .
V gene: TRBV6-5
CDR3 DNA: TGTGCCAGCAGACGGGGATTCTCCTACGAGCAGTACTTC
CDR3 protein: CASRRGFSYEQYF

J gene: TRBJ2-7
D gene: .
clone size: many
V gene: TRBV5-1
CDR3 DNA: TGCGCCAGCAGAACCCTAGCTTCGACCTACGAGCAGTACTTC
CDR3 protein: CASRTLASTYEQYF

J gene: TRBJ1-2
D gene: .
clone size: few
V gene: TRBV10-3
CDR3 DNA: TGTGCCATCAGGAGTCAGGACATCGACTATGGCTACACCTTC
CDR3 protein: CAIRSQDIDYGYTF

J gene: TRBJ2-3
D gene: .
clone size: .
V gene: TRBV12-3/TRBV12-4
CDR3 DNA: TGTGCCAGCAGGTCGGGAAGCCTCCCAGATACGCAGTATTTT
CDR3 protein: CASRSGSLPDTQYF

J gene: TRBJ2-1
D gene: .
clone size: .
V gene: TRBV12-5
CDR3 DNA: TGTGCTAGTGGTTCCGAGGGATCGGGGAAGACCCAGTTCTTC
CDR3 protein: CASGSEGSGKTQFF

J gene: TRBJ2-3
D gene: .
clone size: .
V gene: TRBV15
CDR3 DNA: TGTGCCACCAGCAGAGATGCAGGGTCGGGCACAGATACGCAGTATTTT
CDR3 protein: CATSRDAGSGTDTQYF